This passage covers 5 T cell receptor beta chains from one sample sequenced in a study of OX40 agonist ivuxolimab in advanced cancers. This table comes from immunoSEQ multiplex PCR, and its TCRdb copy is limited to in-frame clones, with some not included. The top ten hold less than 0.4% of the sample, which has roughly 80,000 clones, 80% to 90% seen once. The source material was CD4+ or CD8+ T cells sorted from blood, sampled in a trial of the OX40 agonist ivuxolimab. The receptors originated from an adult with an advanced solid tumor such as melanoma, head and neck, liver or kidney cancer.

The chain couples TRBV7-2 to TRBJ2-3, with TRBD2 matching over 7 bases. This CDR3 has 13 amino acids. V was clipped by 5 bases and J by 3 bases; unmatched bases: 2. Looked up from germline, CDR1 is SGHTA and CDR2 is FQGNSA. Here the CDR3 DNA reads TGTGCCAGCAGCAGGACTAGAACAGATACGCAGTATTTT. Encoded protein: CASSRTRTDTQYF.

V is TRBV5-1 and J is TRBJ2-5; D is ambiguous. The germline V and J ends were trimmed by 7 bases and 1 base, with 14 bases remaining between them. The CDR3 has 14 amino acids. Germline CDR1 and CDR2: SGHRS and YFSETQ. In nucleotides, the CDR3 is TGCGCCAGCGGGCCCCGGGCCACCCAAGAGACCCAGTACTTC. This encodes CASGPRATQETQYF.

This sequence joins TRBV18 and TRBJ1-1; the D gene is possibly TRBD1 (5 bases). This CDR3 has 13 residues. The V end lost 1 base, the J end lost 4 bases, and 7 bases lay between the germline ends. The germline V gene encodes CDR1 KGHSH and CDR2 LQKENI. For the CDR3, the DNA is TGTGCCAGCTCACCACAGGGGACCACTGAAGCTTTCTTT. It specifies CASSPQGTTEAFF.

This sequence joins TRBV7-9 and TRBJ1-5; D unclear. Germline CDR1 is SEHNR and CDR2 is FQNEAQ (reference sequence). V lost 0 bases and J 5 bases, leaving 5 bases between the germline ends. The length of the CDR3 is 13 residues. The CDR3 coding sequence is TGTGCCAGCAGCTTAGCGCTAGATCAGCCCCAGCATTTT. This encodes CASSLALDQPQHF.

The chain carries TRBV6-4 and TRBJ1-1; D unclear. CDR1 and CDR2 (germline): MRHNA, SNTAGT. The V gene lost 4 bases and the J gene lost 7 bases, with 13 bases spanning the gap. The CDR3 sequence is 13 residues long. CDR3 amino acids: CASSVDRVGEAFF. As DNA, the CDR3 is TGTGCCAGCAGTGTGGATAGGGTTGGTGAAGCTTTCTTT.